The 7 T cell receptor beta chains presented below share a single source sample, sequenced in a study of blood T cell repertoires in COVID-19. The assay was immunoSEQ multiplex PCR, and TCRdb's table has in-frame clones only and misses some. The sample holds a few hundred thousand clones, 75% to 95% seen once. What was sequenced was peripheral blood. The receptors were gathered from a woman aged 25 to 39 with COVID-19, enrolled during active disease.

This chain connects TRBV5-1 to TRBJ2-4; D uncertain. The germline gives CDR1 SGHRS, CDR2 YFSETQ. The CDR3 has 16 residues. Trimming pared 0 bases from V and 0 bases from J, leaving 10 bases between. The CDR3 region has the DNA TGCGCCAGCAGCTTGGATGGCGGTCTAGCCAAAAACATTCAGTACTTC. It yields the protein CASSLDGGLAKNIQYF.

The V gene is TRBV20-1, the J gene TRBJ1-6, with 7 bases matching TRBD1. CDR3 length: 15 amino acids. Germline trimming cut 3 bases from V and 4 bases from J; bases unmatched to any gene: 6. CDR1 and CDR2 from the germline V gene are DFQATT and SNEGSKA (reference sequence). The chain's CDR3 is CSASRDSFYNSPLHF. The CDR3 coding sequence is TGCAGTGCTAGTAGGGACAGTTTTTATAATTCACCCCTCCACTTT.

The V and J genes are TRBV4-2 and TRBJ1-2, with D possibly being TRBD1 (5 bases). The germline gives CDR1 LGHNA, CDR2 YNFKEQ. The CDR3 is made up of 14 amino acids. Trimming left V 4 bases short and J 6 bases short, with 15 bases between. This CDR3 is CASSRLGQGDGYTF. CDR3 DNA: TGTGCCAGCAGCCGCCTGGGGCAGGGTGATGGCTACACCTTC.

This chain connects TRBV2 to TRBJ2-1; 11 positions agree with TRBD2. The CDR3 runs to 15 residues. The germline V gene has CDR1 SNHLY and CDR2 FYNNEI. The junction had 7 bases not matched to a gene; V was cut back by 4 bases and J by 8 bases. In DNA, the CDR3 is TGTGCCAGCAGTGCAAAGACTAGCGGGGTCTATGAGCAGTTCTTC. It codes for CASSAKTSGVYEQFF.

The chain couples TRBV21-1 to TRBJ1-5. TRBV21-1 is a pseudogene. This CDR3 contains 15 residues. The CDR3 region is CASSKGRGRSQPQHF. The CDR3 DNA follows: TGTGCCAGCAGCAAAGGGAGGGGAAGGAGTCAGCCCCAGCATTTT.

V gene TRBV2 combines with J gene TRBJ2-1, with D perhaps matching TRBD2 (6 bases). This CDR3 comprises 17 residues. Looked up from germline, CDR1 is SNHLY and CDR2 is FYNNEI. V was shortened by 1 base and J by 2 bases, with 15 bases between the two germline ends. CDR3 coding DNA: TGTGCCAGCAGTGAAGGGACGGGCGGGATGACCTACAATGAGCAGTTCTTC. It yields the protein CASSEGTGGMTYNEQFF.

This clone has just one count. This chain connects TRBV27 to TRBJ2-7, with D perhaps TRBD1 (5 bases). Trimming took off 6 bases at V and 6 bases at J, with 18 bases between the two ends. Germline V gives CDR1 MNHEY, CDR2 SMNVEV (reference sequence). There are 14 residues in the CDR3. The CDR3 sequence is CASSGDSFPREQYF. CDR3 bases: TGTGCCAGCAGCGGCGACAGTTTCCCCCGCGAGCAGTACTTC.